This TCR beta chain derives from a study of cytomegalovirus exposure and HLA in healthy donors (dated by TCRdb to between 2016 and 2019). The study in broad terms: The 666 repertoires of the first cohort and the roughly 120 validation repertoires were produced on the same platform, according to a later analysis. Besides the first cohort of about 730 subjects, a separate validation cohort made up of roughly 130 different subjects was used. The study combined high-throughput TCR immunosequencing, statistical association of individual TCRs with disease status, and machine learning to predict cytomegalovirus infection status. The study aimed to test whether signatures of past pathogen exposure could be identified by cataloging public T cell receptors. Points the paper makes about the study in general: The validation cohort had no HLA typing available for a later analysis, so co-occurrence within that cohort was assessed over all 130 or so repertoires. Of the cluster scores, roughly 95% were above 0 in a later analysis, which found that TCRs clustered in the first cohort also tended to co-occur in the 110 or so validation repertoires. The study gave a list of over 150 TCR beta chains associated with cytomegalovirus. It was suggested by the authors that the approach could potentially be generalized to other disease states and immunological phenotypes. In vitro tests confirmed that three of the cytomegalovirus-associated TCR beta chains recognize cytomegalovirus antigens. Cytomegalovirus status was reported to be diagnosed by the classifier with high specificity and sensitivity in both the original and validation cohorts. Across donors, most TCR sequences were observed very rarely, whereas some public TCRs were present in many individuals.

Points on this clone: The antigen this receptor binds is unknown. Base qualities are not at hand, and no much larger clone is one base apart.

Donors formed part of the validation cohort, which comprised over a hundred subjects and was distinct from the first cohort of over 500 subjects. The library was built by means of the immunoSEQ multiplex PCR assay. Processing in the source paper ran as follows. A statistical classification framework was built for diagnosing cytomegalovirus status from the catalog of TCR beta chain sequences. As stored in TCRdb, this immuneACCESS dataset retains in-frame rearrangements with V and J assigned. A fraction of the clones does not appear; measured against another copy, unresolved V genes explain less than half of the discrepancy, and the remainder lacks a known reason. From that table come the V and J calls and clone size; the DNA was used to work out D and trimming. The sample table lists 55,000 to 75,000 clones, approximately 93% of them with a count of one. The top ten constitute about 4.3% of the sample.

The germline V gene provides CDR1 SGHVS and CDR2 FQNEAQ. V is cut back by 5 bases and J by 1 base, with 6 bases in the junction unmatched. Reading from cysteine to phenylalanine, the CDR3 counts 15 amino acids. The entry retains the CDR3 DNA only, 45 bases that are in frame from base 1. Sequenced: PBMCs. The chain couples TRBV7-8 to TRBJ2-7; TRBD1 fits 9 bases in the junction. This clonotype originated in a man younger than 35 in good health and CMV-seropositive. At the DNA level, the sequence is TGTGCCAGCAGCCATGCCGGGACAGGGTCCTACGAGCAGTACTTC. The translation is CASSHAGTGSYEQYF. Supplemented by the reference TRBV7-8 and TRBJ2-7 proteins around the CDR3, the complete variable domain is GAGVSQSPRYKVAKRGQDVALRCDPISGHVSLFWYQQALGQGPEFLTYFQNEAQLDKSGLPSDRFFAERPEGSVSTLKIQRTQQEDSAVYLCASSHAGTGSYEQYFGPGTRLTVT.